This TCR beta chain derives from a study of blood T cell repertoires in COVID-19. As processed by the authors: Estimated nucleated cell counts came from reference gene primer amplification. Using immunoSEQ multiplex PCR, the repertoire was profiled, and TCRdb retains in-frame clones only, with some absent. V and J calls and clone size are copied from that table; D and trimming were computed from the DNA. The sample consists of roughly 200,000 clones, just over 85% of them appearing once. The CDR3 length is 15 residues. CDR1 and CDR2 (germline): KGHDR, SFDVKD. The V and J ends lost 2 bases and 3 bases respectively, with 12 bases between them.

The receptor was derived from a man older than 75 with acute or convalescent COVID-19. The chain employs TRBV24-1 and TRBJ2-5, with D tentatively TRBD1 (6 bases). The sequencing input was peripheral blood. DNA of the CDR3: TGTGCCACCAGTGATTCGGTCCCAGGGGAAGAGACCCAGTACTTC. It encodes CATSDSVPGEETQYF.